This note documents a single T cell receptor beta chain sequence. Its antigen is still unknown. The immunoSEQ assay was v3. Here immunoSEQ multiplex PCR was the method, and the copy in TCRdb shows in-frame clones only, minus some. The repertoire includes roughly 8,000 clones, less than 85% of them detected once, and less than 9% sits in the top ten. This specimen belongs to a study of TIL therapy for anti-PD-1-resistant metastatic lung cancer. Findings and limits, study-wide: This highly selected cohort may not generalize to typical lung cancer patients.

The CDR3 sequence is 15 residues long. Germline V CDR1 and CDR2: SGHAT, FQNNGV. Stated time point: pre-treatment sample, taken before nivolumab and TIL therapy. Pleural nodules or supraclavicular lymph nodes made up most of the excised metastases sampled. The clonotype originates from a person between 25 and 80 years old with non-small cell lung cancer. The rearrangement links TRBV11-2 to TRBJ2-5; 8 bases line up with TRBD1. The J call is doubtful: the DNA matches TRBJ2-7 better. Specimen: tumor tissue, collected at baseline. The CDR3: CASSLGLTGAYEQYF. Here the CDR3 DNA reads TGTGCCAGCAGCTTAGGTCTGACAGGGGCCTACGAGCAGTACTTC.